This record concerns one T cell receptor beta chain sequence. CDR1 is SEHNR and CDR2 is FQNEAQ in the germline V gene (reference sequence). V shed 4 bases and J 2 bases; nucleotides not matched to a gene: 4. The CDR3 loop spans 14 amino acids. TCRdb keeps only in-frame clones here, not all; method: immunoSEQ multiplex PCR. The sample contains over 35,000 clones, around four fifths of which appear only once. This specimen belongs to a study of radiation and T cells in renal cell carcinoma. Time point specified: blood 4 weeks post-SBRT, at nephrectomy. The treatment denotes: 15 Gy SBRT to primary tumor, nephrectomy 4 weeks later.

The input for sequencing was blood, taken from a patient whose treatment included radiotherapy and nephrectomy. This chain links TRBV7-9 with TRBJ2-7; TRBD2 matches 8 bases. The receptor was derived from a woman aged 70-85 years with renal cell carcinoma. The CDR3 region has the DNA TGTGCCAGCAGCTACGGGGGGGTTGCCTACGAGCAGTACTTC. Its protein is CASSYGGVAYEQYF.